This T cell receptor (beta chain) was recovered during a study of blood T cells in healthy people across ages (dated by TCRdb to the mid-2010s). For the study in its entirety: In model experiments, template switching captured roughly one uniquely barcoded TCR beta cDNA molecule for every two T cells. Four age groups were formed from the donors: young (average roughly 16 years), middle-aged (just under 40), aged (62) and long-lived (82). The study measured age-related changes in TCR beta repertoire diversity using deep sequencing normalized with unique cDNA molecular identifiers. For two donors (one aged 18 to 29 and one aged 80 or older), the study analyzed two additional independent replicas of 1 million unique cDNA reads from the same blood draw.

Libraries were prepared through 5' RACE. TCRdb names Illumina HiSeq 2500 as the instrument used. A second about 7 to 11 cycle PCR used a sample-barcoded 5' primer and a J-beta primer mix. A template-switch 5' adaptor carrying 12 random nucleotides introduced a unique molecular identifier onto each TCR beta cDNA molecule. Each sample yielded at least 2.5 million CDR3-containing paired-end reads. First-strand cDNA synthesis was performed from all RNA using the Mint cDNA synthesis kit, with priming by a TRBC-specific oligonucleotide. After uracil-DNA glycosylase treatment, a first 18-cycle PCR used universal primers M1SS and BC2_uni_R on all cDNA. As for how the authors treated the data: For normalization, 1 million high-quality reads, each with a distinct molecular identifier, were randomly selected from each sample. Reads sharing molecular identifiers were discarded rather than binned into consensus sequences. MiTCR, set to a Q25 quality threshold and the strictest error-elimination algorithm, was used for CDR3 identification, clonotype clustering and error correction. Lower-bound total TCR beta diversity was estimated with a nonparametric unseen species model using Euler transformation. The public sequencing data were trimmed at Q25 with fastp and processed into clonotypes with MiXCR by TCRdb, which kept only in-frame beta chains. Identical CDR3 proteins give one entry, which carries the most common genes and DNA. V and J calls and clone size were set by TCRdb, not the authors. For this sample the table gives about 930,000 distinct CDR3 sequences, of which under 35% were detected only once. The top ten constitute about 10% of the sample.

The research as a whole found: Compared with the aged group, the long-lived group had more naive CD4+ T cells, fewer expanded clones and increased TCR diversity, a pattern suggesting age selection. Because profiling used bulk unsorted PBMCs, naive and antigen-experienced compartments could not be compared conclusively. A strong correlation was found between observed TCR beta diversity and the percentage of naive T cells measured by flow cytometry. Donor CMV infection status was unknown, potentially confounding age-related changes in expanded clonotypes. As age increased, observed TCR beta diversity per million T cells dropped in a roughly linear way, and a significant reduction was already evident by age 40. Estimates of total diversity based on one million sequenced T cells were considered lower bounds and underestimates.

This clonotype was seen more than once but under ten times. Its antigen target is currently unknown. There are no base qualities to consult, and no much larger clone falls within one base. The CDR3 starts with the cysteine, ends with the phenylalanine, and has 13 residues. CDR3 DNA is the only sequence kept; it has 39 bases, read in frame from the first base. V is shortened by 5 bases, J by 8 bases, and the region joining them spans 15 bases. The roughly 37 donors, aged 6 to 90 years, were systemically healthy Caucasian individuals from Russia. Approximately 11 milliliters of peripheral blood were drawn from each donor into EDTA-treated Vacutainer tubes. Ficoll-Paque density-gradient centrifugation was used to isolate PBMCs, with at least 7 million obtained per sample. Trizol reagent was used to extract total RNA from the PBMCs, yielding at least 5.5 micrograms per sample. The percentages of naive CD45RAhigh/CD27high T cells were determined by flow cytometry on a PBMC aliquot from every donor.

This sample was also put to use in a study of T cells of mothers and their children. As the second study states: Donors were nine systemically healthy Caucasian individuals: three mothers and their six children. cDNA synthesis used all of the extracted RNA, with roughly 1.5 ug of RNA in each 15 ul reaction. In the second PCR, the M1S primer introduced both the sample barcodes and 2-4 random nucleotides. More than 8 million TCR beta CDR3 reads were obtained from each mother, and roughly 3 million reads were obtained from each child. Thymic selection similarly shapes TCR recombination output in related and unrelated pairs, with minor effect from inherited differences. Normalized repertoire overlap was always slightly but never significantly higher in related than unrelated mother-child pairs. With a sensitivity of about 100 clones per million clonotypes, no persistent microchimeric T cell clones were detected. The study used deep NGS to compare TCR beta repertoires of mothers and children, seeking features distinguishing related mother-child pairs from unrelated individuals. On average, the children were approximately 11 +/- 4 years old, while the mothers were about 40 +/- 4 years old. Libraries were sequenced on Illumina HiSeq 2000 with 100+100 nt paired-end reads after adapter ligation with NEBNext reagents. Mother and child libraries were prepared a month apart and sequenced in separate runs to prevent cross-contamination. Each donor had between roughly 450,000 and 2,100,000 distinct TCR beta clonotypes identified. Naive TCR beta clonotypes were estimated from low-frequency clonotypes matched to each donor's FACS-determined naive share, without sorting.

The clonotype was recovered from a middle-aged woman in good health. Sample: blood. The sequence is built from TRBV12-3 or TRBV12-4 and TRBJ1-2; 5 matching bases give a weak D call of TRBD1. The CDR3 corresponds to CASSPGIRRGYTF. The nucleotide sequence is given as TGTGCCAGCAGTCCAGGGATTCGTAGGGGCTACACCTTC.